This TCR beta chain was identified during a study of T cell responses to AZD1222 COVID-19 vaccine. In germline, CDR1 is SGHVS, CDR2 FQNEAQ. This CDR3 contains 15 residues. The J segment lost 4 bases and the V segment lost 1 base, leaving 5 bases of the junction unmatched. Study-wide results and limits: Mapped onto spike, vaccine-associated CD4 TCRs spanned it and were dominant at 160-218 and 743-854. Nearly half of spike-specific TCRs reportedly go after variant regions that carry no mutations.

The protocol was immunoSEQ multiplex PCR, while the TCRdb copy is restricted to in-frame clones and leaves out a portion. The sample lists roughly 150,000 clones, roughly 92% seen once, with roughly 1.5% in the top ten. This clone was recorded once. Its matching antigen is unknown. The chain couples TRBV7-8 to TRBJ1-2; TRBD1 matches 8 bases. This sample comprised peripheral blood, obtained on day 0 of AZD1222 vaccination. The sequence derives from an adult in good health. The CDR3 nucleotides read TGTGCCAGCAGCTTAGGGACAGGGAAGAGCTATGGCTACACCTTC. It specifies CASSLGTGKSYGYTF.